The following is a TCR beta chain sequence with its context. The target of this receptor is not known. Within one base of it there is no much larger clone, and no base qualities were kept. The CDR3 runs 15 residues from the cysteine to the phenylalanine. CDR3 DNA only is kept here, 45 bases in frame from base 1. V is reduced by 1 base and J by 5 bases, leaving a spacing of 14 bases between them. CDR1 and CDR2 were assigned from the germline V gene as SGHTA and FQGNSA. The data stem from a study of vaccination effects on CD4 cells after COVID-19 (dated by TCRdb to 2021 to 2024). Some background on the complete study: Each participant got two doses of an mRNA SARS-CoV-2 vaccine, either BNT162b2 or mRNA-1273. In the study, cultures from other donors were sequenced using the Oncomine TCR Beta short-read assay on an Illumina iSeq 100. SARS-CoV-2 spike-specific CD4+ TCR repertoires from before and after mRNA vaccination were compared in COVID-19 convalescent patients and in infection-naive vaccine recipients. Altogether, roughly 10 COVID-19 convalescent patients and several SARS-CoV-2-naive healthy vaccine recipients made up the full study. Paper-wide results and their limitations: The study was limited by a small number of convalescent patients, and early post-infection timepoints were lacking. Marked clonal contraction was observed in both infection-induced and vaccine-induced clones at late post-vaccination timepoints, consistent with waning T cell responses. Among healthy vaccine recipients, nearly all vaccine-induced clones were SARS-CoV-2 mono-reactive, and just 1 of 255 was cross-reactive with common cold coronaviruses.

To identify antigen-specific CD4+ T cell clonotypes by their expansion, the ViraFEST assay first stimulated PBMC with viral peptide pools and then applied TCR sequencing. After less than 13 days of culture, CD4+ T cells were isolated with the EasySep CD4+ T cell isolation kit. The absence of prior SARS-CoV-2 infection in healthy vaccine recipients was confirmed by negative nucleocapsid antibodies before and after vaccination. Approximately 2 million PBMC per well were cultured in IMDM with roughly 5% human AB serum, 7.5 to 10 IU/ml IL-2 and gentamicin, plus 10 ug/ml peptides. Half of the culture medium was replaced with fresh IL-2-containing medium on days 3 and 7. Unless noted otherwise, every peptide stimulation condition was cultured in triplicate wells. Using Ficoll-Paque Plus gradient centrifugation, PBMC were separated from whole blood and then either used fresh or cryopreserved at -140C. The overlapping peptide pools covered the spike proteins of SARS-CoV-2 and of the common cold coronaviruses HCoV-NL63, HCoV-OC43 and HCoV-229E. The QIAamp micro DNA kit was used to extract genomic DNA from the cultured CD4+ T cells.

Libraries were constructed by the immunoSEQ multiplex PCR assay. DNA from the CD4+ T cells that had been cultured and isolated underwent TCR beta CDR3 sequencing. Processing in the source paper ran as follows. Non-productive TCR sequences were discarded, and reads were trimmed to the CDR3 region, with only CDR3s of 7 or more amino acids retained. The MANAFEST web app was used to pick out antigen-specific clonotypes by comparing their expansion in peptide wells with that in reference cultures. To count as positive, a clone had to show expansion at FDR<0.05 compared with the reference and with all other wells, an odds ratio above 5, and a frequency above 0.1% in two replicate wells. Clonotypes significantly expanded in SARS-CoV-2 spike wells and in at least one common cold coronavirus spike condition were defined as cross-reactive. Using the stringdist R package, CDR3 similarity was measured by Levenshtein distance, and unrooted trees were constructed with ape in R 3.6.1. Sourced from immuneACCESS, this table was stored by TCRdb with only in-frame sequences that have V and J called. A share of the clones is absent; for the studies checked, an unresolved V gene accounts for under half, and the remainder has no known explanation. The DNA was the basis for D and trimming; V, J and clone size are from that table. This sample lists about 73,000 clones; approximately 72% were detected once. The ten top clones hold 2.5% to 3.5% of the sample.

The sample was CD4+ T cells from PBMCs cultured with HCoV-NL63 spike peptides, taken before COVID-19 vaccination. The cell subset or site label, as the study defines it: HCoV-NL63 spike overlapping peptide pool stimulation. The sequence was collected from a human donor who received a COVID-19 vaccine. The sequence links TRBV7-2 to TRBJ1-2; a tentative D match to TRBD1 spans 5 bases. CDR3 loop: CASSLDPGFGYGYTF. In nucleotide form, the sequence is TGTGCCAGCAGCTTAGACCCAGGGTTTGGGTATGGCTACACCTTC.